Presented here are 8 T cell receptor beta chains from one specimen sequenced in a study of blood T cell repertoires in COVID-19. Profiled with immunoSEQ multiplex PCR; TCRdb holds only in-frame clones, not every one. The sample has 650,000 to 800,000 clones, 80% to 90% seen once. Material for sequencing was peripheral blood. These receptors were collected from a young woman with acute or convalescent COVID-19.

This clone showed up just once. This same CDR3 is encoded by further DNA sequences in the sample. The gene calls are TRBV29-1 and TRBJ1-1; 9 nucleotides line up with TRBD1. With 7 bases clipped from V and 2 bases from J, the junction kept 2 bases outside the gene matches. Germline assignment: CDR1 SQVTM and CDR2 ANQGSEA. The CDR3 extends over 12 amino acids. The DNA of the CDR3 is TGCAGCGCGGACAGGGGTAACACTGAAGCTTTCTTT. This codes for CSADRGNTEAFF. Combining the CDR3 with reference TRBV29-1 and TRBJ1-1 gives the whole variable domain SAVISQKPSRDICQRGTSLTIQCQVDSQVTMMFWYRQQPGQSLTLIATANQGSEATYESGFVIDKFPISRPNLTFSTLTVSNMSPEDSSIYLCSADRGNTEAFFGQGTRLTVV.

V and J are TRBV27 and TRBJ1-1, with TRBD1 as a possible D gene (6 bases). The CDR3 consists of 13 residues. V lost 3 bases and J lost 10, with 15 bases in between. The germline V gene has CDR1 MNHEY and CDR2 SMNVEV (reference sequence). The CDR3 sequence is CASSFGGLAGAFF. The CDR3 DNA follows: TGTGCCAGCAGTTTCGGGGGGCTAGCCGGAGCTTTCTTT.

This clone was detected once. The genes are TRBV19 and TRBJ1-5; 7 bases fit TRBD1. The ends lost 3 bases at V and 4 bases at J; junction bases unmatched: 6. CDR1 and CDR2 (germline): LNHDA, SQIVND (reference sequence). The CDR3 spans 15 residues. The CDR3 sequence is CASSIDRAKNQPQHF. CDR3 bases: TGTGCCAGTAGTATCGACAGGGCCAAAAATCAGCCCCAGCATTTT.

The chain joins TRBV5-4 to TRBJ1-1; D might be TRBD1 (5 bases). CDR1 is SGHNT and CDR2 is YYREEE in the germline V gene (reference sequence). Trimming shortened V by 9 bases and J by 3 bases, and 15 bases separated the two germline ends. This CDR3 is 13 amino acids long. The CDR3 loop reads CATGRGMDTEAFF. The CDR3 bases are TGTGCCACCGGTCGGGGGATGGACACTGAAGCTTTCTTT. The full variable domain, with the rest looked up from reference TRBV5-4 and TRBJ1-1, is ETGVTQSPTHLIKTRGQQVTLRCSSQSGHNTVSWYQQALGQGPQFIFQYYREEENGRGNFPPRFSGLQFPNYSSELNVNALELDDSALYLCATGRGMDTEAFFGQGTRLTVV.

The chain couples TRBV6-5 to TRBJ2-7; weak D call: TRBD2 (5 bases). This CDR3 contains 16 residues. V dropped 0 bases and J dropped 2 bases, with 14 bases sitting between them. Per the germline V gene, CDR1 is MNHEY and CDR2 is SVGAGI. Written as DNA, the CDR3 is TGTGCCAGCAGTTACTCCTACAGACTAAGTACCTACGAGCAGTACTTC. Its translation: CASSYSYRLSTYEQYF.

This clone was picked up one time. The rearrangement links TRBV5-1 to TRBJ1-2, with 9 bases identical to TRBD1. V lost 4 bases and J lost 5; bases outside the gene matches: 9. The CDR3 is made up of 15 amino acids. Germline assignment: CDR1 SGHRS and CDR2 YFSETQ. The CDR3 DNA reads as TGCGCCAGCAGCCCCCCAACCGGGACAGGGTATGGCTACACCTTC. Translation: CASSPPTGTGYGYTF.

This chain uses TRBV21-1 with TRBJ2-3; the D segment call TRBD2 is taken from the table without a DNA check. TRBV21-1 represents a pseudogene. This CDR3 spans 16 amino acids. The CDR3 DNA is TGTGCCAGCAGCAAAGTACGCGGCCTCAGCACAGATACGCAGTATTTT. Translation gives CASSKVRGLSTDTQYF.

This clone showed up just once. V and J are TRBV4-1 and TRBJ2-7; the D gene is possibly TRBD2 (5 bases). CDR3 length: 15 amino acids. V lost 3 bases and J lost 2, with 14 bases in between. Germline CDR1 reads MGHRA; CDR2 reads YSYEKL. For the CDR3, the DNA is TGCGCCAGCAGCCACTCGCGGACTCCCGCCTACGAGCAGTACTTC. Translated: CASSHSRTPAYEQYF.